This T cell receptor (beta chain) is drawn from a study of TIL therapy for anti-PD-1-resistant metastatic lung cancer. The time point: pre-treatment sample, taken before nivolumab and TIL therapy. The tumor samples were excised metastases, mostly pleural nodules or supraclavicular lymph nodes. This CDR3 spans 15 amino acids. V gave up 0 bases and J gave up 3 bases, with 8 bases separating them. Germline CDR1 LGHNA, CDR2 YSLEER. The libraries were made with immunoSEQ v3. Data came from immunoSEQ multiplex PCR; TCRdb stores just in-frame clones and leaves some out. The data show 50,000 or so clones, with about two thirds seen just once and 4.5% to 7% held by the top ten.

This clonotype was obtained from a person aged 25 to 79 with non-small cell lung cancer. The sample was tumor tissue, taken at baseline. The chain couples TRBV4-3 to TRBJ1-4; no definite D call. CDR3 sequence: CASSQDRPSNEKLFF. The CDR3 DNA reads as TGCGCCAGCAGCCAAGACCGGCCCTCTAATGAAAAACTGTTTTTT.